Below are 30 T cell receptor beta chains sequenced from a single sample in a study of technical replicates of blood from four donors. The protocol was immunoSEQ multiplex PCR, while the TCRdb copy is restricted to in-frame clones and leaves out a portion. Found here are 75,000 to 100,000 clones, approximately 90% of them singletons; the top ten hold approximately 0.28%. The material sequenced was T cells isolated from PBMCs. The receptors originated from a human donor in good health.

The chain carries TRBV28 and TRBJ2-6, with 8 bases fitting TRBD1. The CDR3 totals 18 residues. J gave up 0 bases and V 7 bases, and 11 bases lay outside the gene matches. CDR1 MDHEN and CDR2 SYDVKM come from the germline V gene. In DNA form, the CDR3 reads TGTGCCAGCACCAAAGGACAGGGTGGGTACTCTGGGGCCAACGTCCTGACTTTC. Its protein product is CASTKGQGGYSGANVLTF.

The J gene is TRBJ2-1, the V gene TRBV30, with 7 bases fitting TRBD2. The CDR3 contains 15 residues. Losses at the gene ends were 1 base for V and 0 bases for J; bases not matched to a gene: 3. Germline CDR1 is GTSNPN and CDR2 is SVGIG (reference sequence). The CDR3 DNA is TGTGCCTGGAGTGGAGCGGGGCACTCCTACAATGAGCAGTTCTTC. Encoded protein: CAWSGAGHSYNEQFF.

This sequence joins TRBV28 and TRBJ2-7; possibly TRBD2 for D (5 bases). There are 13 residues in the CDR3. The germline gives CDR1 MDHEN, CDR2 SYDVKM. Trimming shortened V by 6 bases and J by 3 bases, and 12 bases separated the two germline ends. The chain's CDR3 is CASRGWGVYEQYF. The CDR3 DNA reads TGTGCCAGCAGGGGTTGGGGAGTCTACGAGCAGTACTTC.

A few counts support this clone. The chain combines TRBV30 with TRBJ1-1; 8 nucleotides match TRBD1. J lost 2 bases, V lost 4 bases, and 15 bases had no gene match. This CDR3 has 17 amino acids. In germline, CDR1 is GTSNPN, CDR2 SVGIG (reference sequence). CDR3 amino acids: CAWTLSKAGGVNTEAFF. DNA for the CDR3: TGTGCCTGGACCTTAAGCAAGGCAGGGGGCGTTAACACTGAAGCTTTCTTT. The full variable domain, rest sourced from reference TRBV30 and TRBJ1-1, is SQTIHQWPATLVQPVGSPLSLECTVEGTSNPNLYWYRQAAGRGLQLLFYSVGIGQISSEVPQNLSASRPQDRQFILSSKKLLLSDSGFYLCAWTLSKAGGVNTEAFFGQGTRLTVV.

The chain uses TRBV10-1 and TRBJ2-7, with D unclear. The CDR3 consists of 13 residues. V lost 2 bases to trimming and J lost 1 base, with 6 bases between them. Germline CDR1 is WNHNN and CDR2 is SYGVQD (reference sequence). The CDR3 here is CASSEGGSYEQYF. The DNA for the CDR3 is TGCGCCAGCAGTGAGGGCGGATCCTACGAGCAGTACTTC.

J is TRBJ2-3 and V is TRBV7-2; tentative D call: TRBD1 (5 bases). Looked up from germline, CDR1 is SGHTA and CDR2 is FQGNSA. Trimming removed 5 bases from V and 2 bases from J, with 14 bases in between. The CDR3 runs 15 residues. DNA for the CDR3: TGTGCCAGCAGCCGACAGAAAGGGGCCACAGATACGCAGTATTTT. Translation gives CASSRQKGATDTQYF.

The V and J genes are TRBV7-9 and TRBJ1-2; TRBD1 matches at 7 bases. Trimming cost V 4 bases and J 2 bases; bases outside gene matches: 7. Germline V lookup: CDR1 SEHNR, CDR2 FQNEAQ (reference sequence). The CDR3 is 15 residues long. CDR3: CASSSMTGPNYGYTF. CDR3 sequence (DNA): TGTGCCAGCAGCTCGATGACAGGGCCGAACTATGGCTACACCTTC. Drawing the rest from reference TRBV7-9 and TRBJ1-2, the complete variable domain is DTGVSQNPRHKITKRGQNVTFRCDPISEHNRLYWYRQTLGQGPEFLTYFQNEAQLEKSRLLSDRFSAERPKGSFSTLEIQRTEQGDSAMYLCASSSMTGPNYGYTFGSGTRLTVV.

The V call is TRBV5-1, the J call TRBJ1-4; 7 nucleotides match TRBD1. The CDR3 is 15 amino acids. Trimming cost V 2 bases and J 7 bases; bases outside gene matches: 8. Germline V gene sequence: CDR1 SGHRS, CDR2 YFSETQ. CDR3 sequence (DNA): TGCGCCAGCAGCTTAGAGACAGGGCGTTTTGAAAAACTGTTTTTT. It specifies CASSLETGRFEKLFF.

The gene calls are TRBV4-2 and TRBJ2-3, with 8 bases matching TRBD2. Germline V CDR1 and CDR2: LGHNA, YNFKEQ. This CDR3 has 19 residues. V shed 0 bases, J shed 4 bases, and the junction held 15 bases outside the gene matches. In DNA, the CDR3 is TGTGCCAGCAGCCAAGACCCGCGGGGGGCCGCGGTGAGGGCAGATACGCAGTATTTT. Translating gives CASSQDPRGAAVRADTQYF.

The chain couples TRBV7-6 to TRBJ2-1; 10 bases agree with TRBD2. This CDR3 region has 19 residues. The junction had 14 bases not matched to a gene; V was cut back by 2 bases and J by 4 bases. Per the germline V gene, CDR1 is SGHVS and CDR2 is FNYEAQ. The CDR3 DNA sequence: TGTGCCAGCAGCTTATCCTCCCTTAGGAGCGGGGGGGCGTACAATGAGCAGTTCTTC. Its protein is CASSLSSLRSGGAYNEQFF.

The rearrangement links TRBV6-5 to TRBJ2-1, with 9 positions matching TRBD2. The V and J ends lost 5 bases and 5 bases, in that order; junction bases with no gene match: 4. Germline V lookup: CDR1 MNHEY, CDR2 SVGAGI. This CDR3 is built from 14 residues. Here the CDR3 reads CASSIAGVHNEQFF. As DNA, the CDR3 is TGTGCCAGCAGTATAGCGGGAGTGCACAATGAGCAGTTCTTC.

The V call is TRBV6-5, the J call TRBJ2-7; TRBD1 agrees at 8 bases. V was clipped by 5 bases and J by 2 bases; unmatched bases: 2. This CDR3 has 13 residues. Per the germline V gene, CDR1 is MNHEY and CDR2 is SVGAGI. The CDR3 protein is CASSETGAYEQYF. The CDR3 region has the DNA TGTGCCAGCAGTGAGACAGGGGCCTACGAGCAGTACTTC.

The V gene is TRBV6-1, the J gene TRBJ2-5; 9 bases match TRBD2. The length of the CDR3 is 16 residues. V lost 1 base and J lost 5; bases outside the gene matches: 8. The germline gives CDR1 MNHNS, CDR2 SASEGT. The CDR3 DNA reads TGTGCCAGCAGTGAAGGATTGAGCGGGAGGAGGGAGACCCAGTACTTC. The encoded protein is CASSEGLSGRRETQYF.

As DNA, the CDR3 is TGTGCCCCAGGAGGCCACTACGAGCAGTACTTC. Protein product: CAPGGHYEQYF. The gene calls are TRBV15 and TRBJ2-7, with a tentative D call TRBD2 (5 bases). The V gene's germline CDR1 is LNHNV and CDR2 YYDKDF (reference sequence). This CDR3 spans 11 amino acids. Trimming pared 11 bases from V and 3 bases from J, leaving 11 bases between.

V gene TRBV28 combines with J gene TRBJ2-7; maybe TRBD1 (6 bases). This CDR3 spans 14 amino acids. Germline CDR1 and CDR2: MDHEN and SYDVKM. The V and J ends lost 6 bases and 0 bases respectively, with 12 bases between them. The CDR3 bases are TGTGCCAGCAGCCCGGGACAACTCTCCTACGAGCAGTACTTC. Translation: CASSPGQLSYEQYF. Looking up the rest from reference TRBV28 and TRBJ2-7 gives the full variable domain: DVKVTQSSRYLVKRTGEKVFLECVQDMDHENMFWYRQDPGLGLRLIYFSYDVKMKEKGDIPEGYSVSREKKERFSLILESASTNQTSMYLCASSPGQLSYEQYFGPGTRLTVT.

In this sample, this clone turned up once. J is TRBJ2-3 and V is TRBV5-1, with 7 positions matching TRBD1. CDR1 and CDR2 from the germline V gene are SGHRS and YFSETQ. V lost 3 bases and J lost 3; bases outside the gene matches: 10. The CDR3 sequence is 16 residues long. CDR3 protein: CASSSTGPQWTDTQYF. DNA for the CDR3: TGCGCCAGCAGCTCGACAGGGCCACAGTGGACAGATACGCAGTATTTT.

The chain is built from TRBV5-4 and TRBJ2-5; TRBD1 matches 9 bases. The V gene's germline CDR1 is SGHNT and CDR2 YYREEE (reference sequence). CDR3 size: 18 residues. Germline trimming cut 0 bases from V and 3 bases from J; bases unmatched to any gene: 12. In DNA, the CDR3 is TGTGCCAGCAGCTTGGGGGGACAGGGAGTTGGTCGAGAAGAGACCCAGTACTTC. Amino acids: CASSLGGQGVGREETQYF.

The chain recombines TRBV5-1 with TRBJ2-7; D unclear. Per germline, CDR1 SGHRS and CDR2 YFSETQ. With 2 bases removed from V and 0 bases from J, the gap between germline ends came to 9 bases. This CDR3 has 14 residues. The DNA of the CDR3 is TGCGCCAGCAGCTTCGGTGCCGCCTCCTACGAGCAGTACTTC. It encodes CASSFGAASYEQYF.

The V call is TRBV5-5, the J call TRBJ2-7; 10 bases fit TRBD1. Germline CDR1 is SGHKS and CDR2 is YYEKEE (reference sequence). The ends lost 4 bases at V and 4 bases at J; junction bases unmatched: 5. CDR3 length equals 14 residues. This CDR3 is CASSGGTGEYEQYF. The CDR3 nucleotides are TGTGCCAGCAGCGGGGGGACAGGGGAATACGAGCAGTACTTC.

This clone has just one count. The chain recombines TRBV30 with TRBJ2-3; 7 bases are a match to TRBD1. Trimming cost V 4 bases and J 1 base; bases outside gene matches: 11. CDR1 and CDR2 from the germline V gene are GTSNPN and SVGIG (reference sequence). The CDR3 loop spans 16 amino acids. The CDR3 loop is CAWTKGTALGTDTQYF. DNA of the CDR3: TGTGCCTGGACGAAGGGGACAGCACTCGGCACAGATACGCAGTATTTT.

CDR3 in amino acids: CASSLDRGSETQYF. CDR3 bases: TGTGCCAGCAGCTTAGACAGGGGATCAGAGACCCAGTACTTC. V and J are TRBV11-3 and TRBJ2-5, with a weak D call TRBD1 (6 bases). Trimming took 0 bases from V and 4 from J, leaving 9 bases between them. This CDR3 comprises 14 residues. Germline CDR1 and CDR2: SGHNT and YENEEA.

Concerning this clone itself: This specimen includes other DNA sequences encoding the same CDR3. The CDR3 DNA is TGCGCCAGCAGCTTGGCAGGAGAGACCCAGTACTTC. It yields the protein CASSLAGETQYF. The chain recombines TRBV5-1 with TRBJ2-5; D gene ambiguous. V was trimmed by 0 bases and J by 4 bases, leaving 4 bases between them. This CDR3 spans 12 amino acids. Germline V gene lookup returns CDR1 SGHRS and CDR2 YFSETQ.

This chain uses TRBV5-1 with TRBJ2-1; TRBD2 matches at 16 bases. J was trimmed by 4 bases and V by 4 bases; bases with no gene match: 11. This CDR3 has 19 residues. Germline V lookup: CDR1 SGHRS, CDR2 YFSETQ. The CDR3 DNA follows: TGCGCCAGCAGCAACTCCGGGACTAGCGGGAGGGGATCGTACAATGAGCAGTTCTTC. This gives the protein CASSNSGTSGRGSYNEQFF.

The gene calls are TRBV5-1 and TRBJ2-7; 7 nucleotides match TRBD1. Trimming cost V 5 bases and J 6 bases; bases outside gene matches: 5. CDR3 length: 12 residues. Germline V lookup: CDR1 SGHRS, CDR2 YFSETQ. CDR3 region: CASRATGAEQYF. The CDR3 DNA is TGCGCCAGCAGAGCAACAGGGGCCGAGCAGTACTTC.

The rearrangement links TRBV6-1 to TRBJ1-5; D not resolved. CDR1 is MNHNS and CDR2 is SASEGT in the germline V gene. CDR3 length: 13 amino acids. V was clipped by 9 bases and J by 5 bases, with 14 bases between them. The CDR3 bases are TGTGCCAGTATGACGGTGGGAGATCAGCCCCAGCATTTT. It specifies CASMTVGDQPQHF.

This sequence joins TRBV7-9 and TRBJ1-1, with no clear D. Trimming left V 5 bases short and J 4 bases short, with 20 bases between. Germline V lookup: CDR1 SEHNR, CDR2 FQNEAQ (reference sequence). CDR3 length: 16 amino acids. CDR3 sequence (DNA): TGTGCCAGCAGCCAACAGCTACTCTCGCATCTCACTGAAGCTTTCTTT. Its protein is CASSQQLLSHLTEAFF.

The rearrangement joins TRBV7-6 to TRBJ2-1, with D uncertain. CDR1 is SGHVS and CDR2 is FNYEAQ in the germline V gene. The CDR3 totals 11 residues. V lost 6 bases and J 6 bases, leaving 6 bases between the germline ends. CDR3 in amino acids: CASSLRNEQFF. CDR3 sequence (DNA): TGTGCCAGCAGTCTGCGCAATGAGCAGTTCTTC. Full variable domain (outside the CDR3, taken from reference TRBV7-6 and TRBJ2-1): GAGVSQSPRYKVTKRGQDVALRCDPISGHVSLYWYRQALGQGPEFLTYFNYEAQQDKSGLPNDRFSAERPEGSISTLTIQRTEQRDSAMYRCASSLRNEQFFGPGTRLTVL.

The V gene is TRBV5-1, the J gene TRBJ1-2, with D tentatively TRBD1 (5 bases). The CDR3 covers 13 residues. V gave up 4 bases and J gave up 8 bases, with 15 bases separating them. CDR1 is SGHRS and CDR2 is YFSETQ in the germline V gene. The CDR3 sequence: CASSHPAGEGYTF. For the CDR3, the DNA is TGCGCCAGCAGCCACCCTGCGGGGGAGGGCTACACCTTC.

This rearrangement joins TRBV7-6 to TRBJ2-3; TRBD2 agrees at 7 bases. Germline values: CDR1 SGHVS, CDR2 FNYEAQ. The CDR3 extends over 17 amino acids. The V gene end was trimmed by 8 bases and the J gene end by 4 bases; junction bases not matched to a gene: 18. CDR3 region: CASGIWGEGRDADTQYF. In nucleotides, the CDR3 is TGTGCCAGCGGGATATGGGGGGAGGGCCGAGACGCAGATACGCAGTATTTT.

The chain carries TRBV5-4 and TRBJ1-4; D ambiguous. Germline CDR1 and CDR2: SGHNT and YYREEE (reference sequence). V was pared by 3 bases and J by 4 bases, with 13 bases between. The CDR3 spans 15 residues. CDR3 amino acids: CASSSNSQINEKLFF. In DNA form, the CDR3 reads TGTGCCAGCAGCTCAAATTCCCAGATTAATGAAAAACTGTTTTTT.